These 11 T cell receptor beta chains were sequenced from one sample in a study of metastatic and nonmetastatic thyroid tumors. Every patient underwent thyroid surgery untreated. TCRdb re-called clones from the PCR reads using MiXCR. The table records about 21,000 clones, roughly 12% of them present only once. The sequencing input was blood. The receptor set was obtained from a female donor with papillary thyroid cancer or a benign thyroid nodule (not recorded which). Some clones in this sample may be carry-over from other donors' samples.

This clone was detected many times. In nucleotides, the CDR3 is TGTGCCAGCAGCTCAGGACAGTTCAATCAGCCCCAGCATTTT. Protein: CASSSGQFNQPQHF. The gene calls are TRBV27 and TRBJ1-5, with a tentative D call TRBD1 (6 bases). The CDR3 sequence is 14 residues long. Trimming took off 6 bases at V and 3 bases at J, with 12 bases between the two ends. Germline values: CDR1 MNHEY, CDR2 SMNVEV (reference sequence).

This clone occurred many times. The chain links TRBV7-9 to TRBJ2-3; D is undetermined. Trimming stripped 5 bases from V and 6 bases from J, with 15 bases between. CDR3 length: 14 amino acids. Germline V CDR1 and CDR2: SEHNR, FQNEAQ (reference sequence). The CDR3 coding sequence is TGTGCCAGCAGCAGTCCTCCTAGATGGGATACGCAGTATTTT. Its translation is CASSSPPRWDTQYF.

This clone appeared many times. This chain joins TRBV9 and TRBJ2-2; 7 bases map to TRBD1. Trimming at V came to 3 bases and at J to 7 bases, leaving 6 bases not matched to a gene. The CDR3 has 14 amino acids. Germline-derived CDR1 and CDR2 are SGDLS and YYNGEE. CDR3 amino acids: CASSAAYRGGELFF. The CDR3 nucleotides are TGTGCCAGCAGCGCCGCATACAGGGGCGGGGAGCTGTTTTTT.

This clone was counted ten times or more. This chain uses TRBV3-1 with TRBJ2-7, with D uncertain. Trimming cost V 1 base and J 5 bases, with 3 bases left between them. Germline V gives CDR1 LGHDT, CDR2 YNNKEL (reference sequence). This CDR3 contains 11 residues. CDR3 nucleotide sequence: TGTGCCAGCAGCCAAGTAGACGAGCAGTACTTC. Its protein is CASSQVDEQYF.

This clone was seen ten or more times. The chain links TRBV5-6 to TRBJ1-2; 10 bases map to TRBD1. CDR3 size: 14 residues. V dropped 3 bases and J dropped 4; count of bases not matched to a gene: 3. The germline V gene has CDR1 SGHDT and CDR2 YYEEEE. The CDR3 loop reads CASSSRTGGYGYTF. Written as DNA, the CDR3 is TGTGCCAGCAGCTCAAGGACAGGGGGCTATGGCTACACCTTC.

With regard to this clone: This sample also contains other DNA sequences that code for the same CDR3. The gene calls are TRBV15 and TRBJ1-1, with D perhaps matching TRBD1 (5 bases). This CDR3 spans 14 amino acids. The germline gives CDR1 LNHNV, CDR2 YYDKDF (reference sequence). V was clipped by 0 bases and J by 14 bases, with 19 bases between them. The CDR3 bases are TGTGCCACCAGCAGAGATGGGGGTGGACGTCCTGCCTTCTTT. Translated, it gives CATSRDGGGRPAFF.

This clone was observed at least ten times. The chain uses TRBV4-2 and TRBJ2-1; D is perhaps TRBD1 (6 bases). The germline V and J ends were trimmed by 1 base and 6 bases, with 22 bases remaining between them. Germline CDR1 LGHNA, CDR2 YNFKEQ. The CDR3 is 18 residues long. Here the CDR3 reads CASSQVYRDRPTPNEQFF. The CDR3 DNA reads as TGTGCCAGCAGCCAAGTCTACAGGGATCGCCCTACCCCCAATGAGCAGTTCTTC.

This clone is labeled medium-sized (0.01 to 0.1%). This chain joins TRBV6-2 or TRBV6-3 and TRBJ2-7, with D possibly being TRBD1 (5 bases). Germline V gene sequence: CDR1 MNHEY, CDR2 SVGEGT. V gave up 8 bases and J gave up 2 bases, with 16 bases separating them. The CDR3 sequence is 14 residues long. This CDR3 is CASRDSPVTYEQYF. CDR3 nucleotide sequence: TGTGCCAGCCGCGACAGCCCTGTGACCTACGAGCAGTACTTC.

There are many counts of this clone. The chain joins TRBV11-2 to TRBJ2-4; 11 bases match TRBD2. This CDR3 has 20 amino acids. The V segment lost 4 bases and the J segment 1 base; nucleotides outside the gene matches: 15. The germline CDR1 and CDR2 sequences are SGHAT and FQNNGV. The CDR3 region is CASSSKPTSGGRGAKNIQYF. Here the CDR3 DNA reads TGTGCCAGCAGCTCCAAGCCCACTAGCGGGGGTCGAGGGGCCAAAAACATTCAGTACTTC. Looking up the rest from reference TRBV11-2 and TRBJ2-4 gives the full variable domain: EAGVAQSPRYKIIEKRQSVAFWCNPISGHATLYWYQQILGQGPKLLIQFQNNGVVDDSQLPKDRFSAERLKGVDSTLKIQPAKLEDSAVYLCASSSKPTSGGRGAKNIQYFGAGTRLSVL.

This clone was seen at least ten times. The rearrangement links TRBV4-1 to TRBJ2-2, with D perhaps matching TRBD1 (5 bases). Trimming shortened V by 0 bases and J by 4 bases, and 6 bases separated the two germline ends. The CDR3 has 14 amino acids. Germline CDR1 and CDR2: MGHRA and YSYEKL. The chain's CDR3 is CASSQEGPTGELFF. The DNA for the CDR3 is TGCGCCAGCAGCCAAGAGGGGCCCACCGGGGAGCTGTTTTTT.

The chain uses TRBV30 and TRBJ2-2; 7 bases are shared with TRBD2. The CDR3 loop spans 14 amino acids. CDR1 and CDR2 from the germline V gene are GTSNPN and SVGIG (reference sequence). V dropped 2 bases and J dropped 3; count of bases not matched to a gene: 3. The chain's CDR3 is CAWSTSVHTGELFF. DNA for the CDR3: TGTGCCTGGAGTACTAGCGTTCACACCGGGGAGCTGTTTTTT.